These T cell receptor beta chains were read from a single sample in a study of cytomegalovirus exposure and HLA in healthy donors. The protocol was immunoSEQ multiplex PCR, while the TCRdb copy is restricted to in-frame clones and leaves out a portion. This sample's table reports around 100,000 clones. Material for sequencing was PBMCs. These TCRs come from a man aged 35-49 years in good health and CMV-seropositive. Both conserved end residues are part of each CDR3. A D gene is named only where the DNA matches it firmly.

V gene: TRBV5-1
D gene: .
J gene: TRBJ2-7
CDR3 DNA: TGCGCCAGCAGCTTGGGCGGATACGAGCAGTACTTC
CDR3 protein: CASSLGGYEQYF

V gene: TRBV30
D gene: .
J gene: TRBJ1-4
CDR3 DNA: TGTGCCTGGAAATCGGAGGGCAAACTGTTTTTT
CDR3 protein: CAWKSEGKLFF

V gene: TRBV12-5
D gene: .
J gene: TRBJ2-1
CDR3 DNA: TGTGCTAGTGGTACGAGCAATGAGCAGTTCTTC
CDR3 protein: CASGTSNEQFF

V gene: TRBV7-3
D gene: .
J gene: TRBJ2-7
CDR3 DNA: TGTGCCAGCAGCTTCGGACTGGCGGGAATCTACGAGCAGTACTTC
CDR3 protein: CASSFGLAGIYEQYF

V gene: TRBV6-1
D gene: .
J gene: TRBJ2-7
CDR3 DNA: TGTGCCAGCGGCAGGGTAGAAGGGGCCTACGAGCAGTACTTC
CDR3 protein: CASGRVEGAYEQYF

V gene: TRBV9
D gene: TRBD1
J gene: TRBJ1-1
CDR3 DNA: TGTGCTACGAGCCAGGGGGCATACACTGAAGCTTTCTTT
CDR3 protein: CATSQGAYTEAFF

V gene: TRBV10-1
D gene: .
J gene: TRBJ2-1
CDR3 DNA: TGCGCCAGCAGTGAATCTCAGAGGGCCCTTTATAATCAGCAGTTCTTC
CDR3 protein: CASSESQRALYNQQFF

V gene: TRBV19
D gene: .
J gene: TRBJ2-7
CDR3 DNA: TGTGCCAGTATTTCACGGGGCGAGCAGTACTTC
CDR3 protein: CASISRGEQYF

V gene: TRBV19
D gene: .
J gene: TRBJ1-1
CDR3 DNA: TGTGCCAGTAGTATAGAGTCAGGGGCTATGAACACTGAAGCTTTCTTT
CDR3 protein: CASSIESGAMNTEAFF

V gene: TRBV11-3
D gene: TRBD1
J gene: TRBJ2-6
CDR3 DNA: TGTGCCAGCAGCTTACTTATTGGGACAGCTTCTGGGGCCAACGTCCTGACTTTC
CDR3 protein: CASSLLIGTASGANVLTF

V gene: TRBV7-3
D gene: TRBD1
J gene: TRBJ2-3
CDR3 DNA: TGTGCCAGCAGCCTCAGGGGGTTGAGCACAGATACGCAGTATTTT
CDR3 protein: CASSLRGLSTDTQYF

V gene: TRBV6-1
D gene: TRBD2
J gene: TRBJ2-7
CDR3 DNA: TGTGCCAGCAGGCGGCTAGCGGAAGGATCCTACGAGCAGTACTTC
CDR3 protein: CASRRLAEGSYEQYF

V gene: TRBV27
D gene: .
J gene: TRBJ2-2
CDR3 DNA: TGTGCCAGCAGCCGCAAAATGGGGACAACTAACACCGGGGAGCTGTTTTTT
CDR3 protein: CASSRKMGTTNTGELFF

V gene: TRBV30
D gene: .
J gene: TRBJ2-7
CDR3 DNA: TGTGCCTGGAGTATGGGGAGGGGGTCTTACGAGCAGTACTTC
CDR3 protein: CAWSMGRGSYEQYF

V gene: TRBV28
D gene: TRBD2
J gene: TRBJ2-1
CDR3 DNA: TGTGCCAGCAGTCAAGTTCGGGGGAGGGCATGGAATGAGCAGTTCTTC
CDR3 protein: CASSQVRGRAWNEQFF

V gene: TRBV9
D gene: TRBD2
J gene: TRBJ2-1
CDR3 DNA: TGTGCCAGCAGCGGGAGCGGGAGGACCACCGATGAGCAGTTCTTC
CDR3 protein: CASSGSGRTTDEQFF

V gene: TRBV4-2
D gene: .
J gene: TRBJ2-1
CDR3 DNA: TGTGCCAGCAGCCAGGGCCTTACCATCCCCTACAATGAGCAGTTCTTC
CDR3 protein: CASSQGLTIPYNEQFF

V gene: TRBV4-1
D gene: .
J gene: TRBJ2-4
CDR3 DNA: TGCGCCAGCAGCGGAAGCTCATCTGTCGACACCCGGGGAGCCAAAAACATTCAGTACTTC
CDR3 protein: CASSGSSSVDTRGAKNIQYF

V gene: TRBV11-1
D gene: .
J gene: TRBJ2-3
CDR3 DNA: TGTGCCAGCAGCTTTCTAGAGACAGATACGCAGTATTTT
CDR3 protein: CASSFLETDTQYF

V gene: TRBV30
D gene: .
J gene: TRBJ1-2
CDR3 DNA: TGTGCCTGGAGTTTGAAACAGGGTGATAACTATGGCTACACCTTC
CDR3 protein: CAWSLKQGDNYGYTF

V gene: TRBV7-9
D gene: .
J gene: TRBJ2-5
CDR3 DNA: TGTGCCAGCAGCCCGACGATTATACAGCACCAAGAGACCCAGTACTTC
CDR3 protein: CASSPTIIQHQETQYF

V gene: TRBV6-5
D gene: .
J gene: TRBJ1-2
CDR3 DNA: TGTGCCAGCAGTTACTCTTCGGGGTATAACTATGGCTACACCTTC
CDR3 protein: CASSYSSGYNYGYTF

V gene: TRBV10-2
D gene: .
J gene: TRBJ2-7
CDR3 DNA: TGCGCCAGCAGAGGAGGGGGAGGGCCCTACGAGCAGTACTTC
CDR3 protein: CASRGGGGPYEQYF

V gene: TRBV7-3
D gene: .
J gene: TRBJ2-1
CDR3 DNA: TGTGCCAGCAACTGGGGGGAAGGAGTAGGTAGCAATGAGCAGTTCTTC
CDR3 protein: CASNWGEGVGSNEQFF

V gene: TRBV29-1
D gene: TRBD2
J gene: TRBJ2-3
CDR3 DNA: TGCAGCGTTGACCAACTAGCGGACACAGATACGCAGTATTTT
CDR3 protein: CSVDQLADTDTQYF

V gene: TRBV4-3
D gene: TRBD1
J gene: TRBJ2-7
CDR3 DNA: TGCGCCAGCAGCCAAGATGGACAGGGTTCCACCAACGAGCAGTACTTC
CDR3 protein: CASSQDGQGSTNEQYF

V gene: TRBV28
D gene: .
J gene: TRBJ1-5
CDR3 DNA: TGTGCCAGCACCCCCGCCCTGGGCTACAATCAGCCCCAGCATTTT
CDR3 protein: CASTPALGYNQPQHF

V gene: TRBV6-1
D gene: TRBD1
J gene: TRBJ2-3
CDR3 DNA: TGTGCCAGCAGTGGACAGACAGGGGCAGATACGCAGTATTTT
CDR3 protein: CASSGQTGADTQYF

V gene: TRBV5-1
D gene: .
J gene: TRBJ2-7
CDR3 DNA: TGCGCCAGCAGCCGTGACACCTCCATCTACGAGCAGTACTTC
CDR3 protein: CASSRDTSIYEQYF

V gene: TRBV4-1
D gene: .
J gene: TRBJ1-3
CDR3 DNA: TGCGCCAGCAGCCAAGAAGGGAGCGGAAACACCATATATTTT
CDR3 protein: CASSQEGSGNTIYF

V gene: TRBV7-8
D gene: .
J gene: TRBJ1-4
CDR3 DNA: TGTGCCAGCAGCAGAGGGCCCGGTGAAAAACTGTTTTTT
CDR3 protein: CASSRGPGEKLFF

V gene: TRBV5-1
D gene: .
J gene: TRBJ1-4
CDR3 DNA: TGCGCCAGCAGCTCCTCGACAGGCAATAATGAAAAACTGTTTTTT
CDR3 protein: CASSSSTGNNEKLFF

V gene: TRBV4-3
D gene: TRBD1
J gene: TRBJ2-1
CDR3 DNA: TGCGCCAGCACCCAGTCGTTACAGGGGATATACAATGAGCAGTTCTTC
CDR3 protein: CASTQSLQGIYNEQFF

V gene: TRBV7-2
D gene: .
J gene: TRBJ1-1
CDR3 DNA: TGTGCCAGCAGCTTAGCGGGGGGAACAGCTTTCTTT
CDR3 protein: CASSLAGGTAFF

V gene: TRBV2
D gene: TRBD1
J gene: TRBJ2-5
CDR3 DNA: TGTGCCAGCAGAGGGACAGGGGAAGAGACCCAGTACTTC
CDR3 protein: CASRGTGEETQYF

V gene: TRBV6-1
D gene: .
J gene: TRBJ2-7
CDR3 DNA: TGTGCCAGCAGATGGGGGGACGAGCAGTACTTC
CDR3 protein: CASRWGDEQYF

V gene: TRBV27
D gene: TRBD2
J gene: TRBJ2-3
CDR3 DNA: TGTGCCAGCAGTTTAGGGACTAGCGGGAGCACAGATACGCAGTATTTT
CDR3 protein: CASSLGTSGSTDTQYF

V gene: TRBV5-1
D gene: TRBD2
J gene: TRBJ2-1
CDR3 DNA: TGCGCCAGCAGCGATAGCGGGAGGGCCAATGAGCAGTTCTTC
CDR3 protein: CASSDSGRANEQFF

V gene: TRBV13
D gene: TRBD1
J gene: TRBJ2-4
CDR3 DNA: TGTGCCAGCAGCGCCCGGGACAGTGCTCAAAACATTCAGTACTTC
CDR3 protein: CASSARDSAQNIQYF

V gene: TRBV30
D gene: TRBD1
J gene: TRBJ1-1
CDR3 DNA: TGTGCCTGGGCCCCGGGACAGGGAATGAACACTGAAGCTTTCTTT
CDR3 protein: CAWAPGQGMNTEAFF

V gene: TRBV20-1
D gene: .
J gene: TRBJ2-3
CDR3 DNA: TGCAGTTCTAAAGGGGATTCTGCGCAGTATTTT
CDR3 protein: CSSKGDSAQYF

V gene: TRBV5-4
D gene: TRBD2
J gene: TRBJ2-2
CDR3 DNA: TGTGCCAGCAGCGCCCTGGGCGGGAGGACCACCGGGGAGCTGTTTTTT
CDR3 protein: CASSALGGRTTGELFF

V gene: TRBV19
D gene: .
J gene: TRBJ1-5
CDR3 DNA: TGTGCCAGTCTAAGGACAGCTTATAGCAATCAGCCCCAGCATTTT
CDR3 protein: CASLRTAYSNQPQHF

V gene: TRBV10-3
D gene: TRBD1
J gene: TRBJ1-2
CDR3 DNA: TGTGCCATCAGGGACAGGCAGGACGGCTACACCTTC
CDR3 protein: CAIRDRQDGYTF

V gene: TRBV12-5
D gene: .
J gene: TRBJ1-1
CDR3 DNA: TGTGCTAGTGGTTTGGTGGGGGGGATGAACACTGAAGCTTTCTTT
CDR3 protein: CASGLVGGMNTEAFF

V gene: TRBV7-9
D gene: .
J gene: TRBJ2-7
CDR3 DNA: TGTGCCAGCAGCTTAGGACCGGGACTTCCCTACGAGCAGTACTTC
CDR3 protein: CASSLGPGLPYEQYF

V gene: TRBV9
D gene: .
J gene: TRBJ1-1
CDR3 DNA: TGTGCCAGCAGCGTAGACCCCTCGGGGGGCGTGAACACTGAAGCTTTCTTT
CDR3 protein: CASSVDPSGGVNTEAFF

V gene: TRBV9
D gene: TRBD1
J gene: TRBJ2-6
CDR3 DNA: TGTGCCAGCAGCGCCCGACAGGGGGCTGCTGGGGCCAACGTCCTGACTTTC
CDR3 protein: CASSARQGAAGANVLTF

V gene: TRBV30
D gene: .
J gene: TRBJ2-7
CDR3 DNA: TGTGCCTGGACGCGGGACGCCCTATACTACGAGCAGTACTTC
CDR3 protein: CAWTRDALYYEQYF

V gene: TRBV28
D gene: TRBD2
J gene: TRBJ2-1
CDR3 DNA: TGTGCCAGCAGCGTCCTAGCGGCTGAGCAGTTCTTC
CDR3 protein: CASSVLAAEQFF

V gene: TRBV16
D gene: TRBD1
J gene: TRBJ1-3
CDR3 DNA: TGTGCCAGCAGCCAATCCGGACAGGGGAGCCCTGGAAACACCATATATTTT
CDR3 protein: CASSQSGQGSPGNTIYF

V gene: TRBV28
D gene: .
J gene: TRBJ2-1
CDR3 DNA: TGTGCCAGCATTCCGGGGAAAAGTAACTACAATGAGCAGTTCTTC
CDR3 protein: CASIPGKSNYNEQFF

V gene: TRBV5-1
D gene: .
J gene: TRBJ1-5
CDR3 DNA: TGCGCCAGCAGCCCGGCGCCACAGGGAGGCAATCAGCCCCAGCATTTT
CDR3 protein: CASSPAPQGGNQPQHF

V gene: TRBV4-3
D gene: .
J gene: TRBJ2-7
CDR3 DNA: TGCGCCAGCAGCCAAAGCTGGCGACAGGCCGACGAGCAGTACTTC
CDR3 protein: CASSQSWRQADEQYF

V gene: TRBV13
D gene: TRBD1
J gene: TRBJ2-7
CDR3 DNA: TGTGCCAGCAGCGGGGCCGGGACAGGGGGAGACGAGCAGTACTTC
CDR3 protein: CASSGAGTGGDEQYF

V gene: TRBV6-1
D gene: .
J gene: TRBJ1-1
CDR3 DNA: TGTGCCAGCAGTGAACCCCCGGTTTCTCCAAACTTT
CDR3 protein: CASSEPPVSPNF

V gene: TRBV15
D gene: TRBD1
J gene: TRBJ1-2
CDR3 DNA: TGTGCCACCAGCCGTCGGGACAGGGGGGATGGCTACACCTTC
CDR3 protein: CATSRRDRGDGYTF

V gene: TRBV29-1
D gene: .
J gene: TRBJ2-3
CDR3 DNA: TGCAGCGTTGCGGGTTCTAGCACAGATACGCAGTATTTT
CDR3 protein: CSVAGSSTDTQYF

V gene: TRBV19
D gene: .
J gene: TRBJ1-5
CDR3 DNA: TGTGCCAGTAGTATAGGCAACTCCCCGGGGCAGCCCCAGCATTTT
CDR3 protein: CASSIGNSPGQPQHF

V gene: TRBV2
D gene: TRBD2
J gene: TRBJ2-1
CDR3 DNA: TGTGCCAGCAAACCCGGGAGGGATGGGTACAATGAGCAGTTCTTC
CDR3 protein: CASKPGRDGYNEQFF